Below are 15 T cell receptor beta chains sequenced from a single sample in a study of T cells after yellow fever vaccination. From the 5' RACE reads, TCRdb called clonotypes with MiXCR, one entry per CDR3 protein. The data hold hundreds of thousands of distinct CDR3 sequences, with roughly 12% observed a single time. This specimen consisted of PBMCs, obtained on the day of the yellow fever booster vaccination. All receptors derive from a man aged 25 to 40 who received the YFV17D yellow fever vaccine.

As regards this clonotype: At one end the junction does not follow the germline gene, possibly because of a read error. V and J are TRBV19 and TRBJ2-3; 7 positions match TRBD1. CDR1 and CDR2 (germline): LNHDA, SQIVND (reference sequence). The CDR3 runs 10 residues. The CDR3 bases are TGTGCCAGTAGTCATCGACGGGACAGATTT. This codes for CASSHRRDRF.

V usage is TRBV10-1 and J usage is TRBJ2-5, with D perhaps TRBD2 (6 bases). CDR1 WNHNN and CDR2 SYGVQD come from the germline V gene (reference sequence). The V and J ends lost 4 bases and 5 bases respectively, with 8 bases between them. This CDR3 has 12 amino acids. CDR3 residues: CASSGDCETQYF. The CDR3 DNA is TGCGCCAGCAGTGGGGACTGTGAGACCCAGTACTTC.

This chain links TRBV5-5 with TRBJ2-5; D call uncertain. This CDR3 has 15 residues. V lost 0 bases, J lost 0 bases, and 9 bases lay in between. From germline, CDR1 is SGHKS and CDR2 YYEKEE (reference sequence). The CDR3 nucleotides read TGTGCCAGCAGCTTGGATGGGTGGGACCAAGAGACCCAGTACTTC. This codes for CASSLDGWDQETQYF.

The V call is TRBV5-1, the J call TRBJ2-3; D remains unclear. Germline-derived CDR1 and CDR2 are SGHRS and YFSETQ. The CDR3 has 15 amino acids. Trimming left V 1 base short and J 3 bases short, with 12 bases between. The CDR3, as DNA: TGCGCCAGCAGCTTGTCGGGCCTCGAAACAGATACGCAGTATTTT. It yields the protein CASSLSGLETDTQYF. Complete variable domain (other parts from reference TRBV5-1 and TRBJ2-3): KAGVTQTPRYLIKTRGQQVTLSCSPISGHRSVSWYQQTPGQGLQFLFEYFSETQRNKGNFPGRFSGRQFSNSRSEMNVSTLELGDSALYLCASSLSGLETDTQYFGPGTRLTVL.

Only a few counts were recorded for this clonotype. The chain is built from TRBV20-1 and TRBJ2-1; 13 bases map to TRBD2. V was pared by 5 bases and J by 7 bases, with 8 bases of the junction left unmatched. The CDR3 is made up of 15 amino acids. Germline loops: CDR1 DFQATT, CDR2 SNEGSKA (reference sequence). DNA of the CDR3: TGCAGTGCTGACGGGGGACTAGCGGGAAGGAATGAGCAGTTCTTC. It translates to CSADGGLAGRNEQFF.

This clonotype was detected a few times. The CDR3 region is CASSLGEGGASYNEQFF. CDR3 DNA sequence: TGCGCCAGCAGCTTGGGTGAAGGTGGGGCCTCCTACAATGAGCAGTTCTTC. This chain links TRBV5-1 with TRBJ2-1; D perhaps matches TRBD1 (5 bases). Trimming shortened V by 0 bases and J by 0 bases, and 13 bases separated the two germline ends. Germline V gene sequence: CDR1 SGHRS, CDR2 YFSETQ. The CDR3 runs 17 residues.

This clonotype came up a few times. This rearrangement joins TRBV6-1 to TRBJ2-7, with 8 nucleotides matching TRBD2. CDR3 length: 15 residues. Germline trimming cut 6 bases from V and 0 bases from J; bases unmatched to any gene: 7. Germline lookup yields CDR1 MNHNS and CDR2 SASEGT. CDR3 protein: CASRGRGGNSYEQYF. As DNA, the CDR3 is TGTGCCAGCAGGGGACGGGGGGGAAACTCCTACGAGCAGTACTTC.

This clonotype has more than one count but fewer than ten. The rearrangement uses TRBV7-2 and TRBJ2-7; TRBD1 is a possible D gene (6 bases). The V and J ends lost 2 bases and 6 bases respectively, with 14 bases between them. The CDR3 has 14 amino acids. The V gene's germline CDR1 is SGHTA and CDR2 FQGNSA. CDR3: CASSLQWGQGEQYF. The CDR3 bases are TGTGCCAGCAGCTTACAATGGGGGCAGGGCGAGCAGTACTTC.

The genes are TRBV27 and TRBJ2-7; tentative D call: TRBD1 (6 bases). The CDR3 totals 15 residues. Germline CDR1 reads MNHEY; CDR2 reads SMNVEV (reference sequence). V gave up 6 bases and J gave up 9 bases, with 24 bases separating them. CDR3 region: CASSRRQAPNRGQYF. In DNA, the CDR3 is TGTGCCAGCAGCCGAAGACAGGCCCCGAATCGGGGGCAGTACTTC.

This clonotype was observed a handful of times. The rearrangement links TRBV29-1 to TRBJ1-2; possible D gene TRBD1, 6 bases. Looked up from germline, CDR1 is SQVTM and CDR2 is ANQGSEA. The CDR3 runs 14 residues. V was clipped by 6 bases and J by 3 bases, with 17 bases between them. The CDR3 reads CSVRRVGGDYGYTF. The DNA for the CDR3 is TGCAGCGTACGTCGGGTAGGGGGGGACTATGGCTACACCTTC.

In this sample, this clonotype turned up a few times. This chain links TRBV5-5 with TRBJ2-7; unclear D gene. The CDR3 consists of 12 residues. V was cut by 3 bases and J by 3 bases, with 7 bases left in between. The V gene's germline CDR1 is SGHKS and CDR2 YYEKEE (reference sequence). The CDR3 is CASSSNHYEQYF. CDR3 sequence (DNA): TGTGCCAGCAGCTCTAACCACTACGAGCAGTACTTC. Filled out from reference TRBV5-5 and TRBJ2-7, the complete variable domain reads DAGVTQSPTHLIKTRGQQVTLRCSPISGHKSVSWYQQVLGQGPQFIFQYYEKEERGRGNFPDRFSARQFPNYSSELNVNALLLGDSALYLCASSSNHYEQYFGPGTRLTVT.

The chain is built from TRBV10-2 and TRBJ2-7; D unclear. The CDR3 length is 12 residues. Trimming took 4 bases from V and 2 from J, leaving 6 bases between them. Germline CDR1 is WSHSY and CDR2 is SAAADI. CDR3: CASSVSTYEQYF. The DNA for the CDR3 is TGCGCCAGCAGTGTGAGCACCTACGAGCAGTACTTC.

This clonotype was detected only a few times. The chain has TRBV19 and TRBJ2-5; D not resolved. Trimming took 4 bases from V and 0 from J, leaving 6 bases between them. CDR1 is LNHDA, CDR2 SQIVND, per germline (reference sequence). The CDR3 is 13 residues long. The CDR3 DNA follows: TGTGCCAGTAGTAGGCAGGACCAAGAGACCCAGTACTTC. Translated, it gives CASSRQDQETQYF.

The chain has TRBV18 and TRBJ2-2; the match to TRBD2 covers 8 bases. Germline CDR1 KGHSH, CDR2 LQKENI. The CDR3 sequence is 17 residues long. V lost 6 bases, J lost 0 bases, and 9 bases stayed unmatched. CDR3 amino acids: CASSSLGGRTNTGELFF. In DNA, the CDR3 is TGTGCCAGCTCTTCCCTAGGCGGGAGGACGAACACCGGGGAGCTGTTTTTT. Variable domain in full (rest from reference TRBV18 and TRBJ2-2): NAGVMQNPRHLVRRRGQEARLRCSPMKGHSHVYWYRQLPEEGLKFMVYLQKENIIDESGMPKERFSAEFPKEGPSILRIQQVVRGDSAAYFCASSSLGGRTNTGELFFGEGSRLTVL.

Written as DNA, the CDR3 is TGCAGCGCACACACAGGGCGGGAGACCCAGTACTTC. Translated: CSAHTGRETQYF. The chain employs TRBV29-1 and TRBJ2-5; D is possibly TRBD1 (6 bases). This CDR3 contains 12 residues. Trimming left V 7 bases short and J 5 bases short, with 14 bases between. Germline lookup yields CDR1 SQVTM and CDR2 ANQGSEA.